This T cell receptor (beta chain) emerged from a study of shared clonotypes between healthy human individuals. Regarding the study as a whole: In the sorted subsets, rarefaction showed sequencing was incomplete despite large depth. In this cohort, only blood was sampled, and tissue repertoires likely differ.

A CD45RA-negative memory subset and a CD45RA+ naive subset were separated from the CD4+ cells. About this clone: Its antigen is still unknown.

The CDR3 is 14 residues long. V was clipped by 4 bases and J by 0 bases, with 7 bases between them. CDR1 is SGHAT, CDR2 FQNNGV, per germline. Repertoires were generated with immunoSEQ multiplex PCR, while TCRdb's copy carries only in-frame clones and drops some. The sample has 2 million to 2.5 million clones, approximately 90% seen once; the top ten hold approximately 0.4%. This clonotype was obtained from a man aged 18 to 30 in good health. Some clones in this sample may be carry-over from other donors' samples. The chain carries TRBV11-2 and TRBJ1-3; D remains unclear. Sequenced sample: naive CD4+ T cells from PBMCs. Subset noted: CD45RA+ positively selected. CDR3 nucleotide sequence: TGTGCCAGCAGCTCCAGGACCTCTGGAAACACCATATATTTT. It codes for CASSSRTSGNTIYF.